Sequencing of this TCR beta chain was carried out in a study of cytomegalovirus exposure and HLA in healthy donors. Study-wide points: Published work reported that the classifier diagnosed cytomegalovirus status with high specificity and sensitivity.

Worth noting for this clone: The antigen is not known.

Measured with immunoSEQ multiplex PCR; TCRdb has only the in-frame clones, and not every one. This table holds 200,000 to 250,000 clones, 80% to 90% found once. The length of the CDR3 is 16 residues. V was shortened by 5 bases and J by 6 bases, with 22 bases between the two germline ends. The germline V gene encodes CDR1 SGHVS and CDR2 FQNEAQ. The V and J genes are TRBV7-8 and TRBJ1-1, with D unresolved. The clonotype was recovered from a woman under 30 in good health and CMV-seropositive. Specimen: PBMCs. The DNA for the CDR3 is TGTGCCAGCAGCCCTAGAGGTCCTACCGGAGTGCCTGAAGCTTTCTTT. Its translation is CASSPRGPTGVPEAFF. The full variable domain, completed using reference TRBV7-8 and TRBJ1-1, is GAGVSQSPRYKVAKRGQDVALRCDPISGHVSLFWYQQALGQGPEFLTYFQNEAQLDKSGLPSDRFFAERPEGSVSTLKIQRTQQEDSAVYLCASSPRGPTGVPEAFFGQGTRLTVV.